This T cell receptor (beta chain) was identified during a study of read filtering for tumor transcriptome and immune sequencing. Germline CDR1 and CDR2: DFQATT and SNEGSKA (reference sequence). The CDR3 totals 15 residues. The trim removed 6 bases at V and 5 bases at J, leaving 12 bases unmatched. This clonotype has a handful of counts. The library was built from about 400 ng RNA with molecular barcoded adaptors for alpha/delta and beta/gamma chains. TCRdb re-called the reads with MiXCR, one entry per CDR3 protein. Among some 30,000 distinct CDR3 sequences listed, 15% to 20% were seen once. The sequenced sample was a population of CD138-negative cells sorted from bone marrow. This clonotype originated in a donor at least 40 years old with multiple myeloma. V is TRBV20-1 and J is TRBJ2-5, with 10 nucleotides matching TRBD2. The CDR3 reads CSAQESGGASETQYF. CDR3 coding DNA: TGCAGTGCCCAAGAGAGCGGGGGGGCCTCCGAGACCCAGTACTTC.